This T cell receptor beta chain was captured by sequencing in a study of blood T cell repertoires in COVID-19. How the authors handled the data: From reference gene primer amplification, estimates of nucleated cell counts were derived. Profiled with immunoSEQ multiplex PCR; TCRdb holds only in-frame clones, not every one. V and J calls and clone size come straight from that table; D and trimming were deduced from the DNA. This sample yields tens of thousands of clones, of which 65% to 85% are seen a single time; about 1.9% belongs to the top ten. This CDR3 has 14 residues. V lost 6 bases and J lost 3, with 14 bases in between. From germline, CDR1 is KGHSH and CDR2 LQKENI. This clone was seen a single time.

This clonotype was obtained from a woman aged 55-70 years with acute or convalescent COVID-19. V and J are TRBV18 and TRBJ1-1; D is perhaps TRBD1 (6 bases). The specimen was peripheral blood. The CDR3 region is CASSQIGGDTEAFF. DNA for the CDR3: TGTGCCAGCTCCCAAATTGGGGGCGACACTGAAGCTTTCTTT.